A selection of T cell receptor beta chains follows, all from one sample in a study of cytomegalovirus exposure and HLA in healthy donors. Clones were sequenced by immunoSEQ multiplex PCR, and TCRdb holds only the in-frame ones, with some missing. The repertoire holds around 150,000 clones, with around a tenth as singletons. The sequenced sample consisted of PBMCs. Receptors originate from a male donor in good health and CMV-seronegative. Each CDR3 is given with its conserved first and last residue. The D gene is left open where the match is weak. Expanded clones are given a class, and other clones once, few, many or no size at all.

clone_size	v_call	j_call	d_call	cdr3_aa	cdr3_nt
few	TRBV25-1	TRBJ2-5	-	CASSEGGLGETQYF	TGTGCCAGCAGTGAAGGGGGACTCGGGGAGACCCAGTACTTC
-	TRBV2	TRBJ1-5	-	CALANLSNQPQHF	TGTGCGTTAGCCAACTTAAGCAATCAGCCCCAGCATTTT
few	TRBV5-1	TRBJ1-1	-	CASSSSGRDTEAFF	TGCGCCAGCAGCTCGTCAGGGAGGGACACTGAAGCTTTCTTT
-	TRBV6-1	TRBJ1-1	-	CASSWEAGPSLAFF	TGTGCCAGCAGTTGGGAGGCAGGTCCTTCACTAGCTTTCTTT
few	TRBV5-5	TRBJ2-2	-	CASSPTGLDTGELFF	TGTGCCAGCAGCCCCACGGGACTTGACACCGGGGAGCTGTTTTTT
few	TRBV10-3	TRBJ2-1	TRBD2	CAISVEVGGTSSYNEQFF	TGTGCCATCAGTGTGGAGGTAGGGGGGACTAGCTCCTACAATGAGCAGTTCTTC
few	TRBV2	TRBJ2-5	TRBD2	CASSELITSGGAETQYF	TGTGCCAGCAGTGAATTGATAACTAGCGGGGGGGCCGAGACCCAGTACTTC
few	TRBV9	TRBJ2-2	-	CASSPRTNTGELFF	TGTGCCAGCAGCCCCCGGACAAACACCGGGGAGCTGTTTTTT
-	TRBV2	TRBJ2-7	TRBD1	CASREPGTGGEQYF	TGTGCCAGCAGGGAACCCGGGACAGGAGGCGAGCAGTACTTC
few	TRBV4-2	TRBJ1-1	-	CASSQDWGRAENTEAFF	TGTGCCAGCAGCCAAGATTGGGGTCGAGCGGAGAACACTGAAGCTTTCTTT
-	TRBV5-1	TRBJ1-6	-	CASSFSGSPLHF	TGCGCCAGCAGCTTTTCCGGTTCACCCCTCCACTTT
few	TRBV6-1	TRBJ1-5	-	CASRGDILGNQPQHF	TGTGCCAGCAGAGGGGACATTCTGGGCAATCAGCCCCAGCATTTT
few	TRBV19	TRBJ1-4	-	CASSGRAEKLFF	TGTGCCAGTAGTGGGCGGGCCGAAAAACTGTTTTTT
-	TRBV14	TRBJ2-7	-	CASSGSRYLYEQYF	TGTGCCAGCAGCGGTTCTAGGTATCTGTACGAGCAGTACTTC
few	TRBV6-1	TRBJ2-7	TRBD1	CASSNSGGYYEQYF	TGTGCCAGCAGTAACTCAGGGGGATACTACGAGCAGTACTTC
few	TRBV18	TRBJ1-1	-	CASSPPRSMNTEAFF	TGTGCCAGCTCACCACCGAGGTCGATGAACACTGAAGCTTTCTTT